A selection of T cell receptor beta chains follows, all from one sample in a study of shared clonotypes between healthy human individuals. Profiled with immunoSEQ multiplex PCR; TCRdb holds only in-frame clones, not every one. The sample includes some 2.1 million clones, roughly 95% of them seen just once. The sample taken for sequencing was naive CD8+ T cells from PBMCs. Receptors originate from a man between 18 and 35 years old in good health. Some clones in this sample may be carry-over from other donors' samples. CDR3s include the opening cysteine and the closing phenylalanine or tryptophan. Each record gives: V gene, clone size, D gene, J gene, CDR3 protein, CDR3 DNA. The D gene is left open where the match is weak. Clone size is shown for a subset of rows, as once, few, many or a class of expanded clone.

TRBV14,.,TRBD1,TRBJ1-4,CASSQETGLTEKLFF,TGTGCCAGCAGCCAAGAGACAGGGTTAACTGAAAAACTGTTTTTT
TRBV4-1,.,TRBD2,TRBJ2-2,CASRHGTSGTGELFF,TGCGCCAGCAGACACGGGACTAGCGGGACCGGGGAGCTGTTTTTT
TRBV2,.,.,TRBJ2-6,CASSDPRSGANVLTF,TGTGCCAGCAGTGACCCCCGCTCTGGGGCCAACGTCCTGACTTTC
TRBV7-9,.,.,TRBJ2-5,CASSLVEGETQYF,TGTGCCAGCAGCTTGGTGGAAGGGGAGACCCAGTACTTC
TRBV7-9,.,TRBD1,TRBJ2-5,CASSLSRGTGETQYF,TGTGCCAGCAGCTTATCACGGGGGACAGGGGAGACCCAGTACTTC
TRBV7-9,.,.,TRBJ1-1,CASSPLPMNTEAFF,TGTGCCAGCAGCCCACTCCCCATGAACACTGAAGCTTTCTTT
TRBV9,.,.,TRBJ2-3,CASSVWGGSDTQYF,TGTGCCAGCAGCGTGTGGGGTGGCTCAGATACGCAGTATTTT
TRBV7-9,once,.,TRBJ2-7,CASSPPLYEQYF,TGTGCCAGCAGCCCACCCCTATACGAGCAGTACTTC
TRBV9,once,TRBD2,TRBJ2-7,CASSGGVGYEQYF,TGTGCCAGCTCGGGGGGAGTAGGCTACGAGCAGTACTTC
TRBV28,once,.,TRBJ1-2,CASSFWGDSAYGYTF,TGTGCCAGCAGTTTTTGGGGGGACTCGGCCTATGGCTACACCTTC
TRBV18,once,.,TRBJ2-7,CASSPGVSYEQYF,TGTGCCAGCTCACCCGGGGTTAGCTACGAGCAGTACTTC
TRBV5-1,.,TRBD1,TRBJ2-7,CASSLVVRDRPFHEQYF,TGCGCCAGCAGCTTGGTTGTTAGGGACAGGCCGTTCCACGAGCAGTACTTC
TRBV7-9,.,.,TRBJ2-1,CASFVAGEQFF,TGTGCCAGCTTCGTGGCGGGTGAGCAGTTCTTC
TRBV7-9,.,.,TRBJ2-6,CASSLAGHFSGANVLTF,TGTGCCAGCAGCTTAGCAGGACACTTTTCTGGGGCCAACGTCCTGACTTTC
TRBV4-1,.,.,TRBJ1-4,CASSQSPQGIGEKLFF,TGCGCCAGCAGCCAATCACCCCAGGGGATCGGCGAAAAACTGTTTTTT
TRBV7-6,.,.,TRBJ2-7,CASSLGSAGAYIEQYF,TGTGCCAGCAGCTTAGGGTCGGCAGGGGCCTATATCGAGCAGTACTTC
TRBV7-9,.,.,TRBJ2-7,CASSSDTNYEQYF,TGTGCCAGCAGCTCGGACACCAACTACGAGCAGTACTTC
TRBV5-6,.,.,TRBJ1-5,CASSLAPGVSNQPQHF,TGTGCCAGCAGCTTGGCGCCAGGGGTTAGCAATCAGCCCCAGCATTTT
TRBV27,.,TRBD2,TRBJ2-3,CASRRRLAGVVTDTQYF,TGTGCCAGCAGGAGGAGACTAGCGGGAGTGGTCACAGATACGCAGTATTTT
TRBV7-6,once,TRBD1,TRBJ2-7,CASSRGQGGKNEQYF,TGTGCCAGCAGCCGCGGACAGGGAGGAAAGAACGAGCAGTACTTC
TRBV7-2,.,TRBD1,TRBJ2-2,CASSSRQGYTGELFF,TGTGCCAGCAGCTCTCGACAGGGTTACACCGGGGAGCTGTTTTTT
TRBV28,.,TRBD2,TRBJ2-5,CASSLSPSGSRSRETQYF,TGTGCCAGCAGTTTATCTCCTAGCGGGAGTAGATCTCGAGAGACCCAGTACTTC
TRBV30,few,.,TRBJ1-1,CACRRGNTEAFF,TGTGCCTGCCGTCGGGGGAACACTGAAGCTTTCTTT
TRBV29-1,.,.,TRBJ1-2,CSVEASMVNGYTF,TGCAGCGTCGAGGCCTCGATGGTAAATGGCTACACCTTC
TRBV6-1,.,.,TRBJ2-7,CASSDESWGERVYEQYF,TGTGCCAGCAGTGATGAGTCGTGGGGGGAGAGGGTCTACGAGCAGTACTTC
TRBV7-9,once,.,TRBJ2-1,CASSLAAFMGRISNEQFF,TGTGCCAGCAGCTTAGCCGCGTTTATGGGAAGGATTAGCAATGAGCAGTTCTTC
TRBV19,.,.,TRBJ1-1,CASSIGIVNTEAFF,TGTGCCAGTAGTATCGGGATAGTGAACACTGAAGCTTTCTTT
TRBV7-8,.,.,TRBJ1-2,CASSGRGAGSGYTF,TGTGCCAGCAGCGGGCGGGGGGCCGGGTCTGGCTACACCTTC
TRBV9,once,.,TRBJ2-3,CASSAYSVPSTDTQYF,TGTGCCAGCAGCGCCTACAGTGTCCCTAGCACAGATACGCAGTATTTT
TRBV28,.,.,TRBJ2-5,CASSLGSLEETQYF,TGTGCCAGCAGTTTAGGGTCGCTAGAGGAGACCCAGTACTTC
TRBV25-1,.,.,TRBJ2-3,CASSKYPPRASTDTQYF,TGTGCCAGCAGCAAATACCCCCCCAGGGCGAGCACAGATACGCAGTATTTT
TRBV6-1,.,TRBD2,TRBJ2-7,CASSDRTSGPSYEQYF,TGTGCCAGCAGTGACCGGACTAGCGGGCCTTCCTACGAGCAGTACTTC
TRBV5-1,.,.,TRBJ2-6,CASSLSPSGANVLTF,TGCGCCAGCAGCTTGTCCCCCTCTGGGGCCAACGTCCTGACTTTC
TRBV11-2,.,.,TRBJ1-4,CASSLDVYRETNEKLFF,TGTGCCAGCAGCTTAGATGTTTACAGGGAAACTAATGAAAAACTGTTTTTT
TRBV14,.,.,TRBJ2-6,CASSSLASSGANVLTF,TGTGCCAGCAGCTCCCTGGCGAGCTCTGGGGCCAACGTCCTGACTTTC
TRBV11-2,.,TRBD2,TRBJ2-3,CASSLGWSGIYTTDTQYF,TGTGCCAGCAGCTTAGGCTGGAGCGGGATATATACCACAGATACGCAGTATTTT
TRBV7-9,once,.,TRBJ2-3,CASTHTSWGGSEDTQYF,TGTGCCAGCACCCACACCTCGTGGGGGGGCTCGGAAGATACGCAGTATTTT
TRBV2,.,TRBD2,TRBJ2-5,CASSEFSGRARPETQYF,TGTGCCAGCAGTGAATTTAGCGGGAGGGCCCGGCCAGAGACCCAGTACTTC
TRBV29-1,.,.,TRBJ1-1,CSVRLEGEAFF,TGCAGCGTCCGTTTGGAGGGCGAAGCTTTCTTT
TRBV27,.,.,TRBJ1-4,CASSLLGAAGEEEKLFF,TGTGCCAGCAGTTTATTGGGGGCTGCAGGGGAAGAAGAAAAACTGTTTTTT
TRBV6-5,.,.,TRBJ2-7,CASSPVEVNEQYF,TGTGCCAGCAGTCCGGTTGAGGTAAACGAGCAGTACTTC
TRBV19,few,.,TRBJ2-2,CASGTGELFF,TGTGCCAGTGGGACCGGGGAGCTGTTTTTT
TRBV7-9,.,.,TRBJ1-3,CASSSPLGAAGNTIYF,TGTGCCAGCAGCTCTCCCCTAGGGGCAGCTGGAAACACCATATATTTT
TRBV27,.,.,TRBJ1-2,CASSTFSGANYGYTF,TGTGCCAGCAGTACCTTCTCGGGAGCTAACTATGGCTACACCTTC
TRBV2,few,.,TRBJ1-1,CASSELNTEAFF,TGTGCCAGCAGCGAGCTGAACACTGAAGCTTTCTTT
TRBV4-1,.,TRBD2,TRBJ2-2,CASGLAGDPGELFF,TGCGCCAGCGGACTAGCGGGAGACCCCGGGGAGCTGTTTTTT